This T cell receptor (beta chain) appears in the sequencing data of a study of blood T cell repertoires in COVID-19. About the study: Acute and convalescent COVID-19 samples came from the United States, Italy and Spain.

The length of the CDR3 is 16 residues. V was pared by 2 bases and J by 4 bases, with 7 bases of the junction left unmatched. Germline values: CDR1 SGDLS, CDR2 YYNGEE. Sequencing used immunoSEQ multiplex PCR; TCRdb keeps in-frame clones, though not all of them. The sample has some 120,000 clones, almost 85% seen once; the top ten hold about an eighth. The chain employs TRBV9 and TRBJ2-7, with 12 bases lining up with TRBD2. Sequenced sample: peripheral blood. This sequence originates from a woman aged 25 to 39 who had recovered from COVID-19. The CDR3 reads CASSVGLAGHGYEQYF. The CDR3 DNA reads TGTGCCAGCAGCGTCGGACTAGCGGGGCACGGGTACGAGCAGTACTTC.